This record concerns one T cell receptor beta chain sequence. Its specificity is not known. These data are taken from a study of early T cells in non-severe SARS-CoV-2 infection. V was clipped by 6 bases and J by 6 bases, with 21 bases between them. The germline V gene encodes CDR1 LNHDA and CDR2 SQIVND (reference sequence). This CDR3 comprises 16 residues. General study points: Private and CD4 specificities were missed by VDJdb matching, skewed to anti-spike CD8.

Researchers tagged individual cDNA molecules with unique molecular identifiers. TCRdb independently ran MiXCR on the 5' RACE reads; one entry per CDR3 protein. The data contain about 33,000 distinct CDR3 sequences, 5% of them singletons. Sequenced: whole blood. The clonotype originates from an adult who was a healthcare worker with PCR-confirmed SARS-CoV-2 infection or an uninfected control (not recorded which). The V and J genes are TRBV19 and TRBJ1-5, with a possible D match to TRBD1 (6 bases). The CDR3 DNA sequence: TGTGCCAGTAGCCCCACGAGGACAGTAGCCAGTCAGCCCCAGCATTTT. As protein: CASSPTRTVASQPQHF.